This is a list of T cell receptor beta chains from one sample in a study of early T cells in non-severe SARS-CoV-2 infection. TCRdb used MiXCR to reprocess the 5' RACE reads, holding one entry per CDR3 protein. The table records about 59,000 distinct CDR3 sequences, roughly 13% of them present only once. Sequenced material: whole blood, taken at baseline. These receptors all come from an adult who was a healthcare worker with PCR-confirmed SARS-CoV-2 infection or an uninfected control (not recorded which). Each CDR3 is given with its conserved first and last residue. The order of the fields is CDR3 protein, CDR3 DNA, clone size, V gene, D gene, J gene. The D gene is left open where the match is weak. Clone size is given for some rows only: seen once, a few or many times, or a class if the clone is expanded.

CDR3: CASYRGDIDSPLHF
DNA: TGTGCCAGCTATAGGGGGGATATAGATTCACCCCTCCACTTT
size: -
V: TRBV6-1
D: -
J: TRBJ1-6

CDR3: CASSTAGQGVGNTIYF
DNA: TGTGCCAGCAGCACCGCCGGACAGGGGGTTGGAAACACCATATATTTT
size: few
V: TRBV28
D: TRBD1
J: TRBJ1-3

CDR3: CASSNIWGNEQFF
DNA: TGTGCCAGCAGTAATATCTGGGGCAATGAGCAGTTCTTC
size: few
V: TRBV6-4
D: -
J: TRBJ2-1

CDR3: CASTSPGQGRDEQYF
DNA: TGTGCCAGCACCTCGCCGGGACAGGGGAGGGACGAGCAGTACTTC
size: few
V: TRBV28
D: TRBD1
J: TRBJ2-7

CDR3: CASSLVQGGTEAFF
DNA: TGTGCCAGCAGCTTGGTTCAAGGAGGTACTGAAGCTTTCTTT
size: -
V: TRBV5-5
D: -
J: TRBJ1-1

CDR3: CASRKHRGQGNSPLHF
DNA: TGCGCCAGCAGAAAGCACCGGGGACAGGGGAATTCACCCCTCCACTTT
size: few
V: TRBV4-1
D: TRBD1
J: TRBJ1-6

CDR3: CSVRPTGETQYF
DNA: TGCAGCGTAAGACCCACGGGGGAGACCCAGTACTTC
size: medium-sized
V: TRBV29-1
D: -
J: TRBJ2-5

CDR3: CASSQDPGSYEQYF
DNA: TGTGCCAGCAGCCAAGATCCAGGATCCTACGAGCAGTACTTC
size: many
V: TRBV4-2
D: -
J: TRBJ2-7

CDR3: CSVEDLIDEQFF
DNA: TGCAGCGTTGAAGATCTTATAGATGAGCAGTTCTTC
size: -
V: TRBV29-1
D: -
J: TRBJ2-1

CDR3: CASSALGGYEQYF
DNA: TGTGCCAGCAGTGCTCTAGGCGGGTACGAGCAGTACTTC
size: -
V: TRBV6-2/TRBV6-3
D: -
J: TRBJ2-7

CDR3: CAISDGGADTQYF
DNA: TGTGCCATCAGTGACGGGGGGGCAGATACGCAGTATTTT
size: many
V: TRBV10-3
D: TRBD2
J: TRBJ2-3

CDR3: CASSQDGDWTSTDTQYF
DNA: TGTGCCAGCAGCCAAGACGGCGATTGGACTAGCACAGATACGCAGTATTTT
size: many
V: TRBV3-1
D: -
J: TRBJ2-3

CDR3: CASSWTGTGELFF
DNA: TGTGCCAGCAGTTGGACAGGTACCGGGGAGCTGTTTTTT
size: few
V: TRBV6-2/TRBV6-3
D: TRBD1
J: TRBJ2-2

CDR3: CASSPGGFEPLHF
DNA: TGTGCCAGCAGCCCCGGTGGGTTCGAACCCCTCCACTTT
size: many
V: TRBV7-8
D: -
J: TRBJ1-6

CDR3: CASSPGPKNIQYF
DNA: TGTGCCAGCAGCCCCGGGCCCAAAAACATTCAGTACTTC
size: few
V: TRBV7-2
D: -
J: TRBJ2-4

CDR3: CASSTQGPAFF
DNA: TGTGCCAGCAGTACACAGGGCCCCGCTTTCTTT
size: many
V: TRBV12-3/TRBV12-4
D: -
J: TRBJ1-1

CDR3: CASSQDGLKETQYF
DNA: TGTGCCAGCAGCCAAGACGGGCTAAAAGAGACCCAGTACTTC
size: many
V: TRBV7-9
D: -
J: TRBJ2-5

CDR3: CASSLRGPTGELFF
DNA: TGTGCCAGCAGCTTGAGGGGGCCGACCGGGGAGCTGTTTTTT
size: -
V: TRBV5-6
D: TRBD1
J: TRBJ2-2

CDR3: CASSPGTGTEAFF
DNA: TGTGCTAGCAGCCCGGGAACAGGGACTGAAGCTTTCTTT
size: large
V: TRBV7-7
D: -
J: TRBJ1-1

CDR3: CSVGGGSDTQYF
DNA: TGCAGCGTTGGAGGGGGCTCAGATACGCAGTATTTT
size: many
V: TRBV29-1
D: TRBD1
J: TRBJ2-3